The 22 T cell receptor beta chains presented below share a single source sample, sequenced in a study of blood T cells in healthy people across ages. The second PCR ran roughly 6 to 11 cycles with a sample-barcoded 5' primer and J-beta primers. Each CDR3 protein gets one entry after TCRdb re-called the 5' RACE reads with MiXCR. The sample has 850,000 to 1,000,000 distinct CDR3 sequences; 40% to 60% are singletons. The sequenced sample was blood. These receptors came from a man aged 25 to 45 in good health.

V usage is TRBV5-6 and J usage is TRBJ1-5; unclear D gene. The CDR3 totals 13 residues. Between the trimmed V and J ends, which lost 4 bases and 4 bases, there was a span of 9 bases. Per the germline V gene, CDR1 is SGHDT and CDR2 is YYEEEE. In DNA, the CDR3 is TGTGCCAGCAGCCGTGAGGCAAATCAGCCCCAGCATTTT. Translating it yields CASSREANQPQHF.

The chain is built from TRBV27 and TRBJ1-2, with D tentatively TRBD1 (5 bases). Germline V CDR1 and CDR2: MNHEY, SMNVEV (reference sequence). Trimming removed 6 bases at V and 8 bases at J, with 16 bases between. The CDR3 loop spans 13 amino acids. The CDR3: CASSPGTPQGYTF. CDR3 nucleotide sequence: TGTGCCAGCAGCCCCGGGACGCCCCAGGGCTACACCTTC.

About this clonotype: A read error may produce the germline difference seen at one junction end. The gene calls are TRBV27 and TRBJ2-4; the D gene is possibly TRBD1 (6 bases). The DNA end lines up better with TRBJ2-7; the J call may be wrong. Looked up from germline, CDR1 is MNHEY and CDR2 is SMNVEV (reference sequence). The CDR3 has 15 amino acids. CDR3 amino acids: CARSLLVGARYEQYF. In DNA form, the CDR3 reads TGTGCCCGCAGTTTACTAGTGGGGGCTCGGTACGAGCAGTACTTC.

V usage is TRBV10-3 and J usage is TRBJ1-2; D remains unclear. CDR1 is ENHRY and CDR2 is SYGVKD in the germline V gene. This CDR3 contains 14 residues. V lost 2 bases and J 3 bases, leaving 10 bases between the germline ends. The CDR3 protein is CAISEAPLYYGYTF. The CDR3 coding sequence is TGTGCCATCAGTGAGGCGCCTCTTTACTATGGCTACACCTTC.

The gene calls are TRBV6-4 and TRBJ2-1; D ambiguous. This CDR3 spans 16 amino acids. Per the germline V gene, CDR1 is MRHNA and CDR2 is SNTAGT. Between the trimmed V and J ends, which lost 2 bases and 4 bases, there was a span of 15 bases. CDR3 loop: CASSDRLRGSYNEQFF. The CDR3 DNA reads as TGTGCCAGCAGTGACCGCCTACGAGGAAGTTACAATGAGCAGTTCTTC.

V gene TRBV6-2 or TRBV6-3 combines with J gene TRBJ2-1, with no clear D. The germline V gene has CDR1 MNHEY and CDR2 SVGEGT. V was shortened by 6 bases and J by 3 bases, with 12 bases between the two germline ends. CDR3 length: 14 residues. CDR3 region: CASRKDADYNEQFF. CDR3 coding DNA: TGTGCCAGCAGGAAGGACGCCGACTACAATGAGCAGTTCTTC.

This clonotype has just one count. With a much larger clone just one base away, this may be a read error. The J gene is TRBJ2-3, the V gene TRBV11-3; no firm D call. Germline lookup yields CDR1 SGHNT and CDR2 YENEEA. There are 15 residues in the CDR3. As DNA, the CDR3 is TGTGCCAGCAGCTTAGGCGTCGGGCGCACAGATATGCAGTATTTT. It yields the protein CASSLGVGRTDMQYF.

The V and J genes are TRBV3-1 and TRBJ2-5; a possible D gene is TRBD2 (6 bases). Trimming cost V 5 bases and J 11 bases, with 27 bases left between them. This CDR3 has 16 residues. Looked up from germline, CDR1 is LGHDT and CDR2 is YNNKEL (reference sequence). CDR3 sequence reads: CASSDYNAGYYNEQYF. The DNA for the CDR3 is TGTGCCAGCAGCGACTATAACGCGGGGTACTACAATGAGCAGTACTTC.

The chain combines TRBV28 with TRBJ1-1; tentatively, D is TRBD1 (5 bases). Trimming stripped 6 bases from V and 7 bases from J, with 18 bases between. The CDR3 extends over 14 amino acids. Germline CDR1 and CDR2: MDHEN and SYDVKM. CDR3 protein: CASSPESRVFEAFF. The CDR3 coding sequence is TGTGCCAGCAGCCCTGAATCCAGGGTCTTTGAAGCTTTCTTT.

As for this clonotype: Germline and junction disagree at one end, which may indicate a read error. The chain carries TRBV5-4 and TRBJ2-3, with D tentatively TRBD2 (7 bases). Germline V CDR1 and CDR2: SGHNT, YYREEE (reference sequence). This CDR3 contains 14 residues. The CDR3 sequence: CASSLRGGTETQYF. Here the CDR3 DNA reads TGTGCCAGCAGCTTGAGGGGGGGCACAGAGACGCAGTATTTT.

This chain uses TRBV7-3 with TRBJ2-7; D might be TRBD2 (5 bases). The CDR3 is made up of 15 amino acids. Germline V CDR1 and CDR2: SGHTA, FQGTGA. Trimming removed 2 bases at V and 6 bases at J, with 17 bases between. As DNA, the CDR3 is TGTGCCAGCAGCTTAGGTCCGGGAAGAGCATCCGAGCAGTACTTC. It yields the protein CASSLGPGRASEQYF.

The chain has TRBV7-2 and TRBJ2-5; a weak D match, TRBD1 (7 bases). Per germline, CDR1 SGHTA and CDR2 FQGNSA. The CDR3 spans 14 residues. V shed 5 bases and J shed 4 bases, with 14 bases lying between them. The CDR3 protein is CASSPGGLPETQYF. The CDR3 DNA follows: TGTGCCAGCAGCCCAGGGGGACTTCCAGAGACCCAGTACTTC.

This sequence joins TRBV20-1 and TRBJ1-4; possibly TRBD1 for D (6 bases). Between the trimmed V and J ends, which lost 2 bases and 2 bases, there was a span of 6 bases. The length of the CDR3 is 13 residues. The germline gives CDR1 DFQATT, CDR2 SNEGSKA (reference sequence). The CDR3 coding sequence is TGCAGTGCTAGAAGGGGGACTAATGAAAAACTGTTTTTT. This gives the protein CSARRGTNEKLFF.

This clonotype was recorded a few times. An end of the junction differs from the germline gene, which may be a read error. The CDR3 region is CSASRSGASYEQYF. The CDR3, as DNA: TGTAGTGCTAGCCGAAGCGGGGCCTCCTACGAGCAGTACTTC. V is TRBV20-1 and J is TRBJ2-7, with TRBD2 matching over 7 bases. The CDR3 contains 14 residues. Germline-derived CDR1 and CDR2 are DFQATT and SNEGSKA (reference sequence).

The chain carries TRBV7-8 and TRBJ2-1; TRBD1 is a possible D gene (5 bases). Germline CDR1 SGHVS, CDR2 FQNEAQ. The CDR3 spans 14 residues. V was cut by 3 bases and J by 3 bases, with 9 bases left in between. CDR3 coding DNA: TGTGCCAGCAGCTTGGTCGACAGCTACAATGAGCAGTTCTTC. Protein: CASSLVDSYNEQFF.

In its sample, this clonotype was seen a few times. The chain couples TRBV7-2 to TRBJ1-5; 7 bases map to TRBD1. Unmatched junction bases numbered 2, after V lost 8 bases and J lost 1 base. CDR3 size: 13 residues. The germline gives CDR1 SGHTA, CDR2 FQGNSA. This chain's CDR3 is CASQGDSNQPQHF. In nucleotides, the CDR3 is TGTGCCAGCCAGGGGGACAGCAATCAGCCCCAGCATTTT.

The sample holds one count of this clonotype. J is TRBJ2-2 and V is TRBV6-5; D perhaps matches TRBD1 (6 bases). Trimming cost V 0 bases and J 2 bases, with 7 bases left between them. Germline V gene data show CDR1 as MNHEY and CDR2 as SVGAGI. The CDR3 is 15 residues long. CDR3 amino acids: CASSYSGTNTGELFF. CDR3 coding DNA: TGTGCCAGCAGTTACTCAGGGACAAACACCGGGGAGCTGTTTTTT.

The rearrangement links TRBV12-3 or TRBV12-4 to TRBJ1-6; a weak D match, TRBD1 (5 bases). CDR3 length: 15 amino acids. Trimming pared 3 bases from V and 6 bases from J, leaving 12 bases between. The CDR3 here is CASSFLDGANSPLHF. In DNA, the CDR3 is TGTGCCAGCAGTTTTCTGGACGGGGCTAATTCACCCCTCCACTTT.

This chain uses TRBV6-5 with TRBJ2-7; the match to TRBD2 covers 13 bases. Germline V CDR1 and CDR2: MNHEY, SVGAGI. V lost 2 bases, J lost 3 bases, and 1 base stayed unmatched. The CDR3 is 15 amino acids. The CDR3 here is CASSYTSGGDYEQYF. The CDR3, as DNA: TGTGCCAGCAGTTACACTAGCGGGGGGGACTACGAGCAGTACTTC.

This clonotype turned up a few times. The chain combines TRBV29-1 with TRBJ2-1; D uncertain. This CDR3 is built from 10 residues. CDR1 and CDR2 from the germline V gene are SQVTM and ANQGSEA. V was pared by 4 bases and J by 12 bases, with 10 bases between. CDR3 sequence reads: CSVARKGQFF. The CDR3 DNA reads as TGCAGCGTTGCACGTAAAGGGCAGTTCTTC.

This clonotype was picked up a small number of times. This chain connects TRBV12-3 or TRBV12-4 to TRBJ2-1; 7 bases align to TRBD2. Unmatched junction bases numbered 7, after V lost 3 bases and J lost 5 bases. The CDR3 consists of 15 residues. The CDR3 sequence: CASSFYGGSHNEQFF. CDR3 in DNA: TGTGCCAGCAGTTTTTACGGGGGGTCCCACAATGAGCAGTTCTTC.

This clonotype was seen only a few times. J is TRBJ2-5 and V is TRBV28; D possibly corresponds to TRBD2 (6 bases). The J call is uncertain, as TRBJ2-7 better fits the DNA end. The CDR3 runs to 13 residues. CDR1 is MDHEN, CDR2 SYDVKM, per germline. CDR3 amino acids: CASSEAGSHEQYF. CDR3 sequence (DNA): TGTGCCAGCAGTGAGGCGGGGTCCCACGAGCAGTACTTC.